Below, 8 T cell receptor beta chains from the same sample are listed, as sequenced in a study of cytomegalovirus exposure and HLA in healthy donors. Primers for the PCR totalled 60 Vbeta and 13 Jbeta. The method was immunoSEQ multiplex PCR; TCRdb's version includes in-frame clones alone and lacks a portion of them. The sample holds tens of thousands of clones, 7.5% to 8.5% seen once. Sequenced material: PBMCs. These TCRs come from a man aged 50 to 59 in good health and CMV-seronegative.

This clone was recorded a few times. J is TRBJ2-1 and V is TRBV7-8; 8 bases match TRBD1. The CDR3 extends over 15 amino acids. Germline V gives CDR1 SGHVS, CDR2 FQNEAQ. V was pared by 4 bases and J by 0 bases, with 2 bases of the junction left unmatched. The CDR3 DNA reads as TGTGCCAGCAGCTACCAGGGGGCCTCCTACAATGAGCAGTTCTTC. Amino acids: CASSYQGASYNEQFF.

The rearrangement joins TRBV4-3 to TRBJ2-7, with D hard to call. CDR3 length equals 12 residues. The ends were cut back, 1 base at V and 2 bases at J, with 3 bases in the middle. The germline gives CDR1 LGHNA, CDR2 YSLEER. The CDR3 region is CASSQATYEQYF. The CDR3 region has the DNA TGCGCCAGCAGCCAAGCTACCTACGAGCAGTACTTC.

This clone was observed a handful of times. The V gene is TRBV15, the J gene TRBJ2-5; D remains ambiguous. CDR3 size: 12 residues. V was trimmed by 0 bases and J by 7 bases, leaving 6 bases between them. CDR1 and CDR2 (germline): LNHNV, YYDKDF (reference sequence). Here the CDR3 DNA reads TGTGCCACCAGCAGAGACCCGAGGACCCAGTACTTC. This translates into CATSRDPRTQYF.

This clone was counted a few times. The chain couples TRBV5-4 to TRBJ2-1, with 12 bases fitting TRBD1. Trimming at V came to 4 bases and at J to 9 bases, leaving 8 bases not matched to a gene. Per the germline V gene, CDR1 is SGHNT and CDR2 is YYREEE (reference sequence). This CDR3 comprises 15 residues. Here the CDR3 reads CASSQGTGGVREQFF. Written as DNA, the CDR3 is TGTGCCAGCAGCCAGGGGACAGGGGGCGTTCGTGAGCAGTTCTTC.

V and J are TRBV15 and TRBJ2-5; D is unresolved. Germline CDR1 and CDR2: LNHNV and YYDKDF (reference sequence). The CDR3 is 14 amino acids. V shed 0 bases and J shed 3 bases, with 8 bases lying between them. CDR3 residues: CATSRDLAEETQYF. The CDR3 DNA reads TGTGCCACCAGCAGAGATTTGGCGGAAGAGACCCAGTACTTC.

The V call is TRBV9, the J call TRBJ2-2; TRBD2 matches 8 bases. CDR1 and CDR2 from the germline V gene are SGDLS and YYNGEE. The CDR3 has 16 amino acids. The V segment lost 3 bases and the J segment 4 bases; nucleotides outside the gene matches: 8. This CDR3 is CASSASGGSGTGELFF. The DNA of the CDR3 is TGTGCCAGCAGCGCAAGCGGGGGATCCGGCACCGGGGAGCTGTTTTTT. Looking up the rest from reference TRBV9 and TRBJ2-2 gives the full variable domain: DSGVTQTPKHLITATGQRVTLRCSPRSGDLSVYWYQQSLDQGLQFLIQYYNGEERAKGNILERFSAQQFPDLHSELNLSSLELGDSALYFCASSASGGSGTGELFFGEGSRLTVL.

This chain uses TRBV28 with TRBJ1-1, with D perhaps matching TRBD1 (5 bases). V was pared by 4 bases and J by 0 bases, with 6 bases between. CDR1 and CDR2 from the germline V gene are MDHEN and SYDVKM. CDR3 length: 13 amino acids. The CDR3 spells CASSSTVNTEAFF. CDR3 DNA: TGTGCCAGCAGTTCGACAGTGAACACTGAAGCTTTCTTT. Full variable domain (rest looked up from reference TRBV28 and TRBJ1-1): DVKVTQSSRYLVKRTGEKVFLECVQDMDHENMFWYRQDPGLGLRLIYFSYDVKMKEKGDIPEGYSVSREKKERFSLILESASTNQTSMYLCASSSTVNTEAFFGQGTRLTVV.

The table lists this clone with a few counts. The chain's CDR3 is CASSQTGTSQETQYF. The CDR3 DNA reads TGTGCCAGCAGTCAAACCGGGACATCCCAAGAGACCCAGTACTTC. V and J are TRBV27 and TRBJ2-5; TRBD1 is a possible D gene (6 bases). Trimming removed 5 bases from V and 1 base from J, with 14 bases in between. Looked up from germline, CDR1 is MNHEY and CDR2 is SMNVEV (reference sequence). The CDR3 loop spans 15 amino acids.